Below are 21 T cell receptor beta chains sequenced from a single sample in a study of technical replicates of blood from several donors. TCRdb's copy holds only in-frame clones and misses some; the assay was immunoSEQ multiplex PCR. The data hold 70,000 to 85,000 clones, with less than 97% observed a single time. The sequenced sample was T cells isolated from PBMCs. These receptors were collected from a human donor in good health.

The table lists this clone with a count of one. This sequence joins TRBV29-1 and TRBJ1-1, with D hard to call. CDR1 is SQVTM and CDR2 is ANQGSEA in the germline V gene. The CDR3 spans 13 residues. V was pared by 4 bases and J by 0 bases, with 9 bases between. CDR3 region: CSVVMRMNTEAFF. The CDR3 nucleotides read TGCAGCGTTGTAATGAGGATGAACACTGAAGCTTTCTTT.

The chain links TRBV5-4 to TRBJ2-7, with TRBD2 identical over 8 bases. J gave up 4 bases and V 4 bases, and 10 bases lay outside the gene matches. Per germline, CDR1 SGHNT and CDR2 YYREEE (reference sequence). The CDR3 spans 15 residues. CDR3 loop: CASSPSKRGWYEQYF. CDR3 sequence (DNA): TGTGCCAGCAGCCCATCCAAGCGGGGGTGGTACGAGCAGTACTTC.

The V call is TRBV7-8, the J call TRBJ2-1; TRBD1 matches 7 bases. The CDR3 covers 17 residues. J gave up 6 bases and V 4 bases, and 15 bases lay outside the gene matches. Looked up from germline, CDR1 is SGHVS and CDR2 is FQNEAQ. For the CDR3, the DNA is TGTGCCAGCAGCTCACACCGACTCCGGACAGGCGCCAATGAGCAGTTCTTC. Its translation is CASSSHRLRTGANEQFF.

This chain uses TRBV30 with TRBJ1-2, with D possibly TRBD1 on 6 matching bases. Trimming took 3 bases from V and 5 from J, leaving 10 bases between them. Germline V gene lookup returns CDR1 GTSNPN and CDR2 SVGIG (reference sequence). This CDR3 is built from 12 residues. The CDR3 DNA follows: TGTGCCTGGAGGCTCACAGGGTATGGCTACACCTTC. The encoded protein is CAWRLTGYGYTF.

This rearrangement joins TRBV6-6 to TRBJ2-6; 8 bases are a match to TRBD1. V was pared by 6 bases and J by 0 bases, with 4 bases of the junction left unmatched. This CDR3 spans 16 amino acids. CDR1 and CDR2 from the germline V gene are MNHNY and SVGAGI (reference sequence). The CDR3 DNA is TGTGCCAGCAGATTTGGGACAGGCTCTGGGGCCAACGTCCTGACTTTC. It translates to CASRFGTGSGANVLTF.

The V and J genes are TRBV7-6 and TRBJ2-7; tentative D call: TRBD2 (5 bases). Germline loops: CDR1 SGHVS, CDR2 FNYEAQ. Trimming pared 6 bases from V and 3 bases from J, leaving 12 bases between. This CDR3 region has 13 residues. The CDR3 DNA reads TGTGCCAGCAGTTCGGATGGACTCTACGAGCAGTACTTC. Amino acids: CASSSDGLYEQYF.

V gene TRBV6-1 combines with J gene TRBJ2-7; 7 bases align to TRBD1. In germline, CDR1 is MNHNS, CDR2 SASEGT. After removal of 8 bases from V and 1 base from J, the junction contained 5 bases not matched to a gene. CDR3 length equals 13 residues. CDR3 loop: CASGQGVSYEQYF. CDR3 DNA: TGTGCCAGCGGGCAGGGGGTGTCCTACGAGCAGTACTTC.

The chain employs TRBV30 and TRBJ2-2; D remains unclear. The CDR3 totals 14 residues. Germline CDR1 GTSNPN, CDR2 SVGIG (reference sequence). Trimming removed 2 bases at V and 8 bases at J, with 15 bases between. The CDR3 sequence: CAWSLLVGSGELFF. For the CDR3, the DNA is TGTGCCTGGAGTCTGCTAGTTGGGTCTGGGGAGCTGTTTTTT.

This clone was detected only once. The chain employs TRBV7-9 and TRBJ2-7; D might be TRBD2 (6 bases). Germline values: CDR1 SEHNR, CDR2 FQNEAQ (reference sequence). V lost 5 bases, J lost 1 base, and 21 bases lay in between. CDR3 length: 17 residues. For the CDR3, the DNA is TGTGCCAGCAGCCAAAAGGGTGTGAACGCGGGGTCCTACGAGCAGTACTTC. Amino acid sequence: CASSQKGVNAGSYEQYF.

This chain connects TRBV27 to TRBJ2-1, with D possibly TRBD1 on 5 matching bases. Trimming stripped 1 base from V and 8 bases from J, with 9 bases between. Looked up from germline, CDR1 is MNHEY and CDR2 is SMNVEV (reference sequence). CDR3 size: 13 residues. CDR3 nucleotide sequence: TGTGCCAGCAGTTTATACAGGTATCATGAGCAGTTCTTC. Translated, it gives CASSLYRYHEQFF.

The chain employs TRBV19 and TRBJ2-7; D is possibly TRBD1 (7 bases). The length of the CDR3 is 13 residues. Germline CDR1 reads LNHDA; CDR2 reads SQIVND (reference sequence). Trimming removed 10 bases from V and 0 bases from J, with 13 bases in between. CDR3 region: CATAGQSSYEQYF. CDR3 DNA sequence: TGTGCCACCGCGGGACAGAGCTCCTACGAGCAGTACTTC.

The chain combines TRBV5-1 with TRBJ2-1; possibly TRBD1 for D (6 bases). Trimming removed 5 bases from V and 5 bases from J, with 20 bases in between. The CDR3 extends over 16 amino acids. CDR1 is SGHRS and CDR2 is YFSETQ in the germline V gene. The CDR3 sequence is CASSLDRRTRDNEQFF. The DNA of the CDR3 is TGCGCCAGCAGTTTAGACAGGAGGACCAGGGACAATGAGCAGTTCTTC.

The chain employs TRBV14 and TRBJ2-5; TRBD1 matches 9 bases. Trimming removed 5 bases from V and 4 bases from J; junction bases left unmatched: 8. The length of the CDR3 is 15 residues. Germline CDR1 is SGHDN and CDR2 is FVKESK. The CDR3 here is CASSGPGQGGETQYF. The DNA of the CDR3 is TGTGCCAGCAGCGGACCGGGACAGGGCGGAGAGACCCAGTACTTC.

This clone was observed a single time. In nucleotides, the CDR3 is TGTGCCAGCAGTGAAGGGGGCGCAGATACGCAGTATTTT. It codes for CASSEGGADTQYF. The chain uses TRBV6-4 and TRBJ2-3; 7 bases line up with TRBD1. The CDR3 runs to 13 residues. Trimming removed 3 bases from V and 4 bases from J; junction bases left unmatched: 1. Germline V gene lookup returns CDR1 MRHNA and CDR2 SNTAGT.

The chain uses TRBV29-1 and TRBJ2-7; D gene ambiguous. There are 9 residues in the CDR3. Germline assignment: CDR1 SQVTM and CDR2 ANQGSEA. Trimming stripped 4 bases from V and 7 bases from J, with 5 bases between. CDR3 loop: CSVVGEQYF. CDR3 coding DNA: TGCAGCGTTGTCGGTGAGCAGTACTTC.

The count of this clone is one. The gene calls are TRBV28 and TRBJ2-1, with TRBD1 as a possible D gene (5 bases). Looked up from germline, CDR1 is MDHEN and CDR2 is SYDVKM. This CDR3 contains 15 residues. Trimming cost V 3 bases and J 4 bases, with 13 bases left between them. The CDR3 DNA is TGTGCCAGCAGTTTTACTGTAAGGGGATACAATGAGCAGTTCTTC. Encoded protein: CASSFTVRGYNEQFF.

V is TRBV5-1 and J is TRBJ2-7; TRBD1 is a possible D gene (6 bases). This CDR3 has 13 amino acids. V was shortened by 2 bases and J by 1 base, with 7 bases between the two germline ends. From germline, CDR1 is SGHRS and CDR2 YFSETQ. CDR3 loop: CASSFTGSYEQYF. CDR3 in DNA: TGCGCCAGCAGCTTTACAGGGTCCTACGAGCAGTACTTC.

This chain links TRBV4-1 with TRBJ2-1, with D possibly being TRBD2 (6 bases). CDR3 length equals 14 residues. CDR1 is MGHRA and CDR2 is YSYEKL in the germline V gene. Trimming took off 2 bases at V and 9 bases at J, with 14 bases between the two ends. CDR3 sequence reads: CASSQKLSGLEQFF. CDR3 DNA sequence: TGCGCCAGCAGCCAAAAACTAAGCGGGCTTGAGCAGTTCTTC.

The chain couples TRBV7-8 to TRBJ2-7; 10 positions match TRBD2. J lost 5 bases, V lost 0 bases, and 10 bases had no gene match. The CDR3 has 17 residues. CDR1 is SGHVS and CDR2 is FQNEAQ in the germline V gene. The CDR3 region has the DNA TGTGCCAGCAGCTTAGCAGCGGGAGGGCCGGTCAGCGACGAGCAGTACTTC. Residues: CASSLAAGGPVSDEQYF.

The chain uses TRBV27 and TRBJ1-1; tentative D call: TRBD1 (5 bases). The CDR3 is 17 residues long. The ends were cut back, 1 base at V and 1 base at J, with 16 bases in the middle. Germline loops: CDR1 MNHEY, CDR2 SMNVEV (reference sequence). CDR3 DNA sequence: TGTGCCAGCAGTTTATGGGGGGGTTACCCAGGGAACACTGAAGCTTTCTTT. It yields the protein CASSLWGGYPGNTEAFF.

The rearrangement joins TRBV27 to TRBJ1-6, with 10 positions matching TRBD1. This CDR3 comprises 16 residues. Germline-derived CDR1 and CDR2 are MNHEY and SMNVEV (reference sequence). V shed 2 bases, J shed 9 bases, and the junction held 7 bases outside the gene matches. This CDR3 is CASSLLGQGRGSPLHF. The CDR3, as DNA: TGTGCCAGCAGTTTACTGGGACAGGGGCGAGGTTCACCCCTCCACTTT.